Each of the 29 T cell receptor beta chains below was sequenced from the same sample in a study of blood T cell repertoires in COVID-19. Clones were read by immunoSEQ multiplex PCR, and TCRdb kept only the in-frame ones, dropping some. The data contain roughly 73,000 clones, 88% of them seen just once; the ten biggest clones take up about 1.3%. Source material: peripheral blood. The receptors here all came from a human donor in a cohort sampled during active COVID-19.

V is TRBV3-1 (or the pseudogene TRBV3-2) and J is TRBJ2-7; 9 positions match TRBD1. CDR1 is LGHDT, CDR2 YNNKEL, per germline (reference sequence). The V and J ends lost 4 bases and 2 bases, in that order; junction bases with no gene match: 3. This CDR3 has 14 residues. As DNA, the CDR3 is TGTGCCAGCAGCCCTTGGGACAGGGCCTACGAGCAGTACTTC. Residues: CASSPWDRAYEQYF.

This clone has only one observation. The chain employs TRBV2 and TRBJ2-5, with 7 bases lining up with TRBD2. The germline CDR1 and CDR2 sequences are SNHLY and FYNNEI. This CDR3 spans 15 amino acids. V lost 2 bases to trimming and J lost 5 bases; unmatched junction nucleotides: 8. The CDR3 coding sequence is TGTGCCAGCAGTGAATTCCGAGGGAGGGTGGAGACCCAGTACTTC. The encoded protein is CASSEFRGRVETQYF.

This clone came up a few times. The V gene is TRBV9, the J gene TRBJ2-7; D call uncertain. Germline loops: CDR1 SGDLS, CDR2 YYNGEE. The CDR3 runs 14 residues. V was cut by 4 bases and J by 7 bases, with 18 bases left in between. Written as DNA, the CDR3 is TGTGCCAGCAGCCCCGACGGCAGTAGCTGGGAGCAGTACTTC. Its translation: CASSPDGSSWEQYF.

J is TRBJ2-1 and V is TRBV7-6; 12 bases are shared with TRBD2. The CDR3 has 13 residues. CDR1 is SGHVS, CDR2 FNYEAQ, per germline. With 5 bases clipped from V and 10 bases from J, the junction kept 3 bases outside the gene matches. For the CDR3, the DNA is TGTGCCAGCAGCCCCGGGACTAGCGGGGAGCAGTTCTTC. This encodes CASSPGTSGEQFF.

The chain uses TRBV19 and TRBJ2-7; 10 bases are shared with TRBD2. The CDR3 is made up of 14 amino acids. V trimming: 8 bases; J trimming: 2 bases; junction bases outside the gene matches: 6. Looked up from germline, CDR1 is LNHDA and CDR2 is SQIVND (reference sequence). For the CDR3, the DNA is TGTGCCAGTGGACCTAGCGGGAGTACCTACGAGCAGTACTTC. Amino acid sequence: CASGPSGSTYEQYF.

This clone was recorded once. The chain carries TRBV12-3 or TRBV12-4 and TRBJ2-5; TRBD1 agrees at 8 bases. CDR3 size: 13 residues. Trimming cost V 6 bases and J 4 bases; bases outside gene matches: 4. CDR3 DNA: TGTGCCAGCAGCCCAGGGGGCTCAGAGACCCAGTACTTC. It encodes CASSPGGSETQYF.

In DNA form, the CDR3 reads TGTGCCAGCAGTGCGGACAGGGGGAACGGTCAGCCCCAGCATTTT. Its translation is CASSADRGNGQPQHF. The rearrangement joins TRBV2 to TRBJ1-5; 10 bases match TRBD1. CDR1 and CDR2 (germline): SNHLY, FYNNEI. The J segment lost 6 bases and the V segment lost 4 bases, leaving 6 bases of the junction unmatched. The CDR3 is made up of 15 amino acids.

In its sample, this clone was seen a few times. The chain is built from TRBV28 and TRBJ2-7, with 8 bases lining up with TRBD1. V shed 4 bases, J shed 0 bases, and the junction held 11 bases outside the gene matches. The CDR3 contains 17 residues. CDR1 is MDHEN, CDR2 SYDVKM, per germline. This CDR3 reads CASSSPGRQGSSYEQYV. The CDR3 DNA is TGTGCCAGCAGTTCCCCGGGGAGACAGGGGAGCTCCTACGAGCAGTACGTC.

This clone has only one observation. This chain connects TRBV7-6 to TRBJ1-4, with D maybe TRBD1 (6 bases). This CDR3 is 18 amino acids long. V lost 5 bases, J lost 4 bases, and 23 bases lay in between. Germline V CDR1 and CDR2: SGHVS, FNYEAQ. The CDR3 here is CASSGGYSSGTLNEKLFF. The DNA of the CDR3 is TGTGCCAGCAGCGGGGGATATAGTTCCGGGACACTTAATGAAAAACTGTTTTTT.

This clone appeared once. As DNA, the CDR3 is TGTGCCTGGAGTGTCGGCAGGGGGCTGGAAGGCTACACCTTC. It is translated as CAWSVGRGLEGYTF. This chain connects TRBV30 to TRBJ1-2; 8 nucleotides align to TRBD1. V lost 0 bases and J lost 8; bases outside the gene matches: 8. The CDR3 runs 14 residues. Germline CDR1 GTSNPN, CDR2 SVGIG (reference sequence).

The chain couples TRBV5-1 to TRBJ2-7; D unclear. The germline gives CDR1 SGHRS, CDR2 YFSETQ. This CDR3 is built from 12 residues. The ends were cut back, 5 bases at V and 1 base at J, with 7 bases in the middle. The CDR3 bases are TGCGCCAGCAGAAACAGTTCCTACGAGCAGTACTTC. This encodes CASRNSSYEQYF.

V usage is TRBV5-5 and J usage is TRBJ2-1; 7 positions agree with TRBD2. V trimming: 1 base; J trimming: 0 bases; junction bases outside the gene matches: 4. Per germline, CDR1 SGHKS and CDR2 YYEKEE (reference sequence). The CDR3 spans 16 residues. This chain's CDR3 is CASSLLGGGSYNEQFF. In nucleotides, the CDR3 is TGTGCCAGCAGCTTGCTTGGCGGGGGCTCCTACAATGAGCAGTTCTTC.

The chain has TRBV25-1 and TRBJ1-2; no clear D. Germline V CDR1 and CDR2: MGHDK, SYGVNS. The CDR3 is made up of 14 amino acids. Trimming took off 2 bases at V and 7 bases at J, with 14 bases between the two ends. Here the CDR3 reads CASSEINVVGGYTF. In nucleotides, the CDR3 is TGTGCCAGCAGTGAAATCAATGTGGTCGGTGGCTACACCTTC.

This chain uses TRBV27 with TRBJ2-5, with D hard to call. The CDR3 length is 13 residues. The ends were cut back, 6 bases at V and 5 bases at J, with 13 bases in the middle. The germline V gene encodes CDR1 MNHEY and CDR2 SMNVEV (reference sequence). Here the CDR3 reads CASSLFFGETQYF. In DNA form, the CDR3 reads TGTGCCAGCAGCCTATTCTTCGGGGAGACCCAGTACTTC.

The chain uses TRBV29-1 and TRBJ2-1; possible D gene TRBD2, 6 bases. In germline, CDR1 is SQVTM, CDR2 ANQGSEA. The CDR3 has 15 residues. V dropped 4 bases and J dropped 9 bases, with 22 bases sitting between them. CDR3 coding DNA: TGCAGCGTTGTTTACTCAACAGGAGCGGGCAGTGAGCAGTTCTTC. Its protein is CSVVYSTGAGSEQFF.

The CDR3 here is CASDFAGGLDTQYF. The CDR3 DNA follows: TGTGCCAGCGATTTTGCGGGAGGATTAGATACGCAGTATTTT. The chain couples TRBV2 to TRBJ2-3, with 8 nucleotides matching TRBD2. With 8 bases clipped from V and 5 bases from J, the junction kept 9 bases outside the gene matches. The V gene's germline CDR1 is SNHLY and CDR2 FYNNEI. The CDR3 covers 14 residues.

The chain couples TRBV19 to TRBJ2-2; D possibly corresponds to TRBD1 (6 bases). CDR3 size: 16 residues. The ends were cut back, 2 bases at V and 1 base at J, with 11 bases in the middle. Germline V gene lookup returns CDR1 LNHDA and CDR2 SQIVND (reference sequence). The CDR3 sequence: CASSIYRGGNTGELFF. In DNA form, the CDR3 reads TGTGCCAGTAGTATATATAGAGGGGGGAACACCGGGGAGCTGTTTTTT. Combining the CDR3 with reference TRBV19 and TRBJ2-2 gives the whole variable domain DGGITQSPKYLFRKEGQNVTLSCEQNLNHDAMYWYRQDPGQGLRLIYYSQIVNDFQKGDIAEGYSVSREKKESFPLTVTSAQKNPTAFYLCASSIYRGGNTGELFFGEGSRLTVL.

The genes are TRBV3-1 (or the pseudogene TRBV3-2) and TRBJ1-6; D possibly corresponds to TRBD1 (5 bases). The CDR3 is 19 amino acids. Germline V CDR1 and CDR2: LGHDT, YNNKEL (reference sequence). Trimming left V 1 base short and J 6 bases short, with 22 bases between. The CDR3 region is CASSQVGRVYPGGNSPLHF. DNA for the CDR3: TGTGCCAGCAGCCAAGTTGGTCGCGTCTATCCGGGGGGTAATTCACCCCTCCACTTT.

This clone is a singleton in its sample. This rearrangement joins TRBV6-5 to TRBJ1-2; 7 nucleotides agree with TRBD1. Per the germline V gene, CDR1 is MNHEY and CDR2 is SVGAGI. V was clipped by 6 bases and J by 5 bases; unmatched bases: 6. The CDR3 is made up of 13 amino acids. The CDR3 loop is CASRDRSLYGYTF. In DNA form, the CDR3 reads TGTGCCAGCAGGGACAGGAGCCTTTATGGCTACACCTTC.

The J gene is TRBJ2-1, the V gene TRBV5-4, with D maybe TRBD2 (5 bases). Germline V gene sequence: CDR1 SGHNT, CDR2 YYREEE (reference sequence). V dropped 2 bases and J dropped 6 bases, with 9 bases sitting between them. This CDR3 has 13 residues. The CDR3 DNA is TGTGCCAGCAGCTTTGGACTTCGCAATGAGCAGTTCTTC. It translates to CASSFGLRNEQFF.

V is TRBV6-5 and J is TRBJ2-7, with 7 bases matching TRBD1. This CDR3 contains 13 residues. The trim removed 5 bases at V and 6 bases at J, leaving 7 bases unmatched. In germline, CDR1 is MNHEY, CDR2 SVGAGI. Here the CDR3 reads CASSTSTGREQYF. DNA of the CDR3: TGTGCCAGCAGTACCTCGACAGGGCGCGAGCAGTACTTC.

This chain uses TRBV11-3 with TRBJ2-3, with TRBD1 identical over 8 bases. J was trimmed by 0 bases and V by 5 bases; bases with no gene match: 10. Germline V lookup: CDR1 SGHNT, CDR2 YENEEA. The CDR3 runs to 17 residues. The CDR3 DNA sequence: TGTGCCAGCAGCCCCGGGACAGGCTTATCTAGCACAGATACGCAGTATTTT. It yields the protein CASSPGTGLSSTDTQYF.

CDR3 coding DNA: TGTGCCAGCAGTGACGGGGGGGCGCCCACCGGGGAGCTGTTTTTT. It yields the protein CASSDGGAPTGELFF. The rearrangement links TRBV6-4 to TRBJ2-2; perhaps TRBD2 as D (7 bases). Germline loops: CDR1 MRHNA, CDR2 SNTAGT. Trimming cost V 2 bases and J 4 bases, with 11 bases left between them. CDR3 length: 15 amino acids.

The rearrangement joins TRBV24-1 to TRBJ1-5; D gene unclear. The V end was cut by 1 base, the J end by 9 bases, with 9 bases between. There are 13 residues in the CDR3. Germline values: CDR1 KGHDR, CDR2 SFDVKD. This CDR3 is CATSDLAEGPQHF. The DNA for the CDR3 is TGTGCCACCAGTGATTTAGCGGAGGGGCCCCAGCATTTT.

The CDR3 DNA is TGTGCCACCAGTGATGACAGCGGGAGAGGATCCTACGAGCAGTACTTC. It translates to CATSDDSGRGSYEQYF. The J gene is TRBJ2-7, the V gene TRBV24-1, with 8 nucleotides matching TRBD2. V was pared by 3 bases and J by 1 base, with 7 bases of the junction left unmatched. Per the germline V gene, CDR1 is KGHDR and CDR2 is SFDVKD. This CDR3 is built from 16 residues.

This chain uses TRBV6-5 with TRBJ2-7; possibly TRBD2 for D (6 bases). Germline assignment: CDR1 MNHEY and CDR2 SVGAGI. Trimming stripped 0 bases from V and 7 bases from J, with 13 bases between. The CDR3 is 14 residues long. CDR3 nucleotide sequence: TGTGCCAGCAGTTACTCAAGGACTACCCCGGAGCAGTACTTC. It codes for CASSYSRTTPEQYF.

This clone was observed a single time. The chain has TRBV7-9 and TRBJ2-3; maybe TRBD2 (5 bases). CDR3 size: 13 residues. Germline CDR1 is SEHNR and CDR2 is FQNEAQ (reference sequence). Between the trimmed V and J ends, which lost 5 bases and 4 bases, there was a span of 10 bases. CDR3 sequence (DNA): TGTGCCAGCAGCATGGACTCTTCAGATACGCAGTATTTT. This sequence encodes CASSMDSSDTQYF.

This chain links TRBV27 with TRBJ2-3; 9 positions agree with TRBD2. V dropped 5 bases and J dropped 2; count of bases not matched to a gene: 11. The length of the CDR3 is 17 residues. Germline V gene lookup returns CDR1 MNHEY and CDR2 SMNVEV (reference sequence). CDR3 protein: CASSGQRAGGATDTQYF. The CDR3 DNA follows: TGTGCCAGCAGTGGCCAACGAGCGGGAGGAGCCACAGATACGCAGTATTTT.

This clone was found once. The gene calls are TRBV29-1 and TRBJ2-7; 9 bases are a match to TRBD2. This CDR3 is built from 15 residues. Germline CDR1 is SQVTM and CDR2 is ANQGSEA. The trim removed 6 bases at V and 2 bases at J, leaving 11 bases unmatched. The CDR3 loop is CSVGGASGMAYEQYF. DNA of the CDR3: TGCAGCGTGGGGGGGGCTAGCGGGATGGCCTACGAGCAGTACTTC.